This entry features one T cell receptor beta chain sequence. This specimen comes from a study of cytomegalovirus exposure and HLA in healthy donors. The CDR3 contains 13 residues. Germline V gene sequence: CDR1 MNHEY, CDR2 SVGAGI. Trimming removed 6 bases from V and 10 bases from J, with 17 bases in between. Sequenced by immunoSEQ multiplex PCR; TCRdb stores in-frame clones only, minus some. The repertoire has 95,000 to 120,000 clones, more than 90% of them found once; the top ten carry 0.67%. The receptor's source is a woman aged 18 to 35 in good health and CMV-seronegative. The sequencing sample was made of PBMCs. J is TRBJ2-3 and V is TRBV6-5; no definite D call. CDR3 bases: TGTGCCAGCAGCCCCCAACCGGAGTGGGCGCAGTATTTT. This gives the protein CASSPQPEWAQYF.